Presented here are 31 T cell receptor beta chains from one specimen sequenced in a study of identical twins listed by TCRdb under 2016. Libraries were prepared through 5' RACE. The sample was run on an Illumina HiSeq 2000. Starting from the raw public reads, TCRdb applied fastp trimming at Q25, assembled clones with MiXCR and retained in-frame beta chains. CDR3 protein duplicates are merged, each entry listing the most common genes and DNA. The sample contains 350,000 to 450,000 distinct CDR3 sequences, less than 20% of them found a single time. Of the sample, around 12% falls within the top ten clones. Sequencing used naive T cells sorted from blood. Explained via the paper, the cell subset or site label denotes: cells isolated with a human naive T-cell isolation kit. The source of these receptors is a man aged 50 to 59 in good health.

This clonotype has ten or more counts. The genes are TRBV19 and TRBJ2-1, with 8 bases matching TRBD2. From germline, CDR1 is LNHDA and CDR2 SQIVND (reference sequence). The CDR3 extends over 14 amino acids. After removal of 5 bases from V and 9 bases from J, the junction contained 9 bases not matched to a gene. In DNA, the CDR3 is TGTGCCAGTAGTCTGGGACTAGTAACTGGTGAGCAGTTCTTC. This sequence encodes CASSLGLVTGEQFF.

This clonotype was observed at least ten times. This chain connects TRBV3-1 to TRBJ2-1; 9 nucleotides line up with TRBD2. J gave up 0 bases and V 4 bases, and 13 bases lay outside the gene matches. This CDR3 has 19 amino acids. In germline, CDR1 is LGHDT, CDR2 YNNKEL (reference sequence). Here the CDR3 reads CASSLHGGLAASSYNEQFF. The DNA of the CDR3 is TGTGCCAGCAGCCTCCATGGGGGACTAGCCGCAAGCTCCTACAATGAGCAGTTCTTC.

This sequence joins TRBV20-1 and TRBJ2-1; the D is unclear. V shed 4 bases and J shed 7 bases, with 11 bases lying between them. The CDR3 covers 12 residues. The germline CDR1 and CDR2 sequences are DFQATT and SNEGSKA (reference sequence). This CDR3 is CSANRNSNEQFF. The CDR3, as DNA: TGCAGTGCTAACAGAAATAGTAATGAGCAGTTCTTC.

This clonotype was found many times. V is TRBV20-1 and J is TRBJ1-5; D ambiguous. CDR3 length: 14 residues. The germline gives CDR1 DFQATT, CDR2 SNEGSKA (reference sequence). The germline V and J ends were trimmed by 6 bases and 6 bases, with 18 bases remaining between them. This chain's CDR3 is CSAHSSRVGQPQHF. The CDR3 DNA reads as TGCAGTGCCCATAGTTCGAGGGTGGGTCAGCCCCAGCATTTT.

Many counts were recorded for this clonotype. The CDR3 region has the DNA TGTGCCATCAGTGCTTCGACAGGGGTGATGACCCAGTACTTC. Protein: CAISASTGVMTQYF. The gene calls are TRBV10-3 and TRBJ2-5; 8 positions match TRBD1. This CDR3 contains 14 residues. The junction had 8 bases not matched to a gene; V was cut back by 4 bases and J by 7 bases. Germline lookup yields CDR1 ENHRY and CDR2 SYGVKD.

J is TRBJ2-5 and V is TRBV15; 8 positions match TRBD2. This CDR3 has 19 amino acids. Germline V gives CDR1 LNHNV, CDR2 YYDKDF (reference sequence). V lost 0 bases, J lost 0 bases, and 12 bases stayed unmatched. CDR3 sequence (DNA): TGTGCCACCAGCAGAGATATGGCGGGGGGCGGCCCGTACCAAGAGACCCAGTACTTC. Translating it yields CATSRDMAGGGPYQETQYF.

This clonotype showed up many times. This chain uses TRBV12-3 or TRBV12-4 with TRBJ2-7; maybe TRBD1 (6 bases). The ends were cut back, 5 bases at V and 2 bases at J, with 16 bases in the middle. The CDR3 is 15 residues long. CDR3 protein: CASSPQSGDPYEQYF. CDR3 DNA: TGTGCCAGCAGTCCCCAATCAGGGGATCCCTACGAGCAGTACTTC.

The chain employs TRBV6-1 and TRBJ2-7; D is unclear. The germline V gene encodes CDR1 MNHNS and CDR2 SASEGT. CDR3 length equals 13 residues. Trimming cost V 6 bases and J 7 bases, with 16 bases left between them. The CDR3 nucleotides are TGTGCCAGCAGCCTTCGTGAGGAAGGGGAGCAGTACTTC. Translating it yields CASSLREEGEQYF.

This clonotype was detected only a few times. The chain is built from TRBV27 and TRBJ2-5; 16 nucleotides agree with TRBD2. CDR3 length equals 20 residues. Germline CDR1 and CDR2: MNHEY and SMNVEV (reference sequence). J lost 9 bases, V lost 5 bases, and 21 bases had no gene match. The CDR3 region has the DNA TGTGCCAGCAGTCCAGATTTGCCCTTGGGACTAGCGGGGGGGCAGGAGGCCCAGTACTTC. Its translation: CASSPDLPLGLAGGQEAQYF.

The chain uses TRBV10-3 and TRBJ1-2; 7 nucleotides agree with TRBD1. The CDR3 totals 15 residues. Trimming took 2 bases from V and 6 from J; bases not matched to a gene: 9. The germline CDR1 and CDR2 sequences are ENHRY and SYGVKD. The CDR3 region is CAISEPTGTLHGYTF. DNA for the CDR3: TGTGCCATCAGTGAGCCGACAGGGACTCTACATGGCTACACCTTC.

This clonotype was detected many times. The V call is TRBV20-1, the J call TRBJ1-2; no firm D call. The CDR3 is made up of 12 amino acids. V gave up 6 bases and J gave up 2 bases, with 10 bases separating them. CDR1 and CDR2 from the germline V gene are DFQATT and SNEGSKA (reference sequence). The CDR3 here is CSADWPNYGYTF. CDR3 nucleotides: TGCAGTGCGGATTGGCCCAACTATGGCTACACCTTC.

On this clonotype: A much larger clone differs by one base, so this may be a read error. V and J are TRBV6-2 or TRBV6-3 and TRBJ2-1, with no clear D. This CDR3 has 10 amino acids. Germline V gene data show CDR1 as MNHEY and CDR2 as SVGEGT. The CDR3 coding sequence is TGTGCCAGCAGAGAGAATGGGCAGTTCTTC. Protein: CASRENGQFF.

This clonotype has ten or more counts. The V call is TRBV6-1, the J call TRBJ2-7; TRBD2 is a possible D gene (6 bases). The CDR3 has 13 residues. The germline CDR1 and CDR2 sequences are MNHNS and SASEGT. The V gene lost 6 bases and the J gene lost 2 bases, with 11 bases spanning the gap. The CDR3 here is CASSRGVTYEQYF. DNA of the CDR3: TGTGCCAGCAGCCGCGGGGTGACCTACGAGCAGTACTTC.

The chain uses TRBV11-2 and TRBJ2-1; D might be TRBD2 (5 bases). CDR1 and CDR2 (germline): SGHAT, FQNNGV. The CDR3 contains 15 residues. V was cut by 6 bases and J by 0 bases, with 12 bases left in between. This chain's CDR3 is CASRTIRGSYNEQFF. DNA for the CDR3: TGTGCCAGCAGAACTATCCGGGGCTCCTACAATGAGCAGTTCTTC.

The V and J genes are TRBV7-9 and TRBJ2-1; 9 bases are a match to TRBD1. Unmatched junction bases numbered 3, after V lost 9 bases and J lost 0 bases. Per the germline V gene, CDR1 is SEHNR and CDR2 is FQNEAQ (reference sequence). The CDR3 runs 14 residues. The DNA of the CDR3 is TGTGCCAGTGACAGGGGGGTCTCCTACAATGAGCAGTTCTTC. This sequence encodes CASDRGVSYNEQFF.

This clonotype showed up many times. V and J are TRBV20-1 and TRBJ2-1, with 8 bases identical to TRBD2. Germline V gene sequence: CDR1 DFQATT, CDR2 SNEGSKA (reference sequence). This CDR3 has 14 amino acids. The ends lost 2 bases at V and 6 bases at J; junction bases unmatched: 6. CDR3: CSARSGLGRNEQFF. The DNA for the CDR3 is TGCAGTGCTAGATCGGGACTAGGCCGCAATGAGCAGTTCTTC.

At least ten counts were recorded for this clonotype. The chain joins TRBV6-5 to TRBJ2-7; TRBD1 aligns across 8 bases. The CDR3 consists of 12 residues. Germline assignment: CDR1 MNHEY and CDR2 SVGAGI. The V and J ends lost 10 bases and 2 bases, in that order; junction bases with no gene match: 4. CDR3 bases: TGTGCCACCGAGGACAGGGCCTACGAGCAGTACTTC. This gives the protein CATEDRAYEQYF.

DNA of the CDR3: TGTGCCAGCAGCCAAGCGGCGCTAGTCTCTGGAAACACCATATATTTT. It translates to CASSQAALVSGNTIYF. The J gene is TRBJ1-3, the V gene TRBV4-2; D not certain. Per germline, CDR1 LGHNA and CDR2 YNFKEQ. CDR3 length equals 16 residues. V lost 1 base, J lost 0 bases, and 10 bases lay in between.

V is TRBV6-5 and J is TRBJ2-3; 8 nucleotides match TRBD1. The germline V gene has CDR1 MNHEY and CDR2 SVGAGI. Trimming at V came to 4 bases and at J to 5 bases, leaving 8 bases not matched to a gene. This CDR3 is built from 15 residues. CDR3 DNA: TGTGCCAGCAGTTCAGCAGGGGGCTATATAGATACGCAGTATTTT. Translation gives CASSSAGGYIDTQYF.

This clonotype occurred many times. The chain combines TRBV5-1 with TRBJ2-1; D is undetermined. CDR1 is SGHRS and CDR2 is YFSETQ in the germline V gene. CDR3 size: 15 residues. Trimming cost V 1 base and J 8 bases, with 16 bases left between them. CDR3 nucleotide sequence: TGCGCCAGCAGCTTGAGGTTCCAGTTGAGCGATGAGCAGTTCTTC. This translates into CASSLRFQLSDEQFF.

In its sample, this clonotype was seen many times. This chain connects TRBV5-1 to TRBJ2-2; TRBD2 is a possible D gene (7 bases). The CDR3 consists of 16 residues. Germline V CDR1 and CDR2: SGHRS, YFSETQ. Trimming left V 3 bases short and J 1 base short, with 13 bases between. CDR3 DNA sequence: TGCGCCAGCAGCTGGTCGGGGGGCTTGAACACCGGGGAGCTGTTTTTT. The encoded protein is CASSWSGGLNTGELFF.

This clonotype appeared many times. The gene calls are TRBV29-1 and TRBJ1-2; 8 bases agree with TRBD1. V was pared by 3 bases and J by 3 bases, with 6 bases of the junction left unmatched. This CDR3 spans 14 amino acids. Germline V gives CDR1 SQVTM, CDR2 ANQGSEA. The DNA for the CDR3 is TGCAGCGTTGACAGGGGGCGCGGGGACTATGGCTACACCTTC. Its protein is CSVDRGRGDYGYTF. Based on the CDR3 plus reference TRBV29-1 and TRBJ1-2, the full variable domain is SAVISQKPSRDICQRGTSLTIQCQVDSQVTMMFWYRQQPGQSLTLIATANQGSEATYESGFVIDKFPISRPNLTFSTLTVSNMSPEDSSIYLCSVDRGRGDYGYTFGSGTRLTVV.

This chain uses TRBV7-6 with TRBJ2-1; D is perhaps TRBD1 (5 bases). The CDR3 is 17 residues long. Per germline, CDR1 SGHVS and CDR2 FNYEAQ. The V end was cut by 5 bases, the J end by 4 bases, with 21 bases between. CDR3 bases: TGTGCCAGCAGCCCATCGACAGTCCTCCTAATATACAATGAGCAGTTCTTC. This encodes CASSPSTVLLIYNEQFF.

This clonotype has a handful of counts. This sequence joins TRBV12-3 or TRBV12-4 and TRBJ2-3; no definite D call. This CDR3 contains 16 residues. Trimming shortened V by 7 bases and J by 1 base, and 18 bases separated the two germline ends. CDR3 amino acids: CASNPGRAGGTDTQYF. CDR3 nucleotide sequence: TGTGCCAGCAACCCTGGTCGGGCAGGAGGCACAGATACGCAGTATTTT.

The rearrangement links TRBV5-1 to TRBJ2-2, with D perhaps matching TRBD1 (5 bases). The CDR3 has 16 amino acids. Germline V gives CDR1 SGHRS, CDR2 YFSETQ. Trimming took off 1 base at V and 7 bases at J, with 17 bases between the two ends. The CDR3 coding sequence is TGCGCCAGCAGCTTGTCGGCCAGGGTTAGTGACGGGGAGCTGTTTTTT. The encoded protein is CASSLSARVSDGELFF.

J is TRBJ1-1 and V is TRBV4-3, with D uncertain. In germline, CDR1 is LGHNA, CDR2 YSLEER. V shed 1 base and J shed 6 bases, with 15 bases lying between them. The CDR3 length is 15 residues. The DNA of the CDR3 is TGCGCCAGCAGCCAAGTGGGTGGCGTTTACGCTGAAGCTTTCTTT. Its protein product is CASSQVGGVYAEAFF.

This clonotype has just a few counts. The chain carries TRBV6-2 or TRBV6-3 and TRBJ2-6; tentatively, D is TRBD2 (5 bases). Germline values: CDR1 MNHEY, CDR2 SVGEGT. CDR3 size: 13 residues. Deletions cut 7 bases from V and 3 bases from J, with 7 bases between. In nucleotides, the CDR3 is TGTGCCAGCACCGGGGATGGGGCCAACGTCCTGACTTTC. Its translation is CASTGDGANVLTF.

V gene TRBV29-1 combines with J gene TRBJ2-1, with a possible D match to TRBD2 (6 bases). There are 11 residues in the CDR3. The germline CDR1 and CDR2 sequences are SQVTM and ANQGSEA. Trimming shortened V by 6 bases and J by 11 bases, and 14 bases separated the two germline ends. Here the CDR3 DNA reads TGCAGCGTAGGAGGGGCGGGCCAGCAGTTCTTC. It encodes CSVGGAGQQFF.

This clonotype has only a few counts. The chain employs TRBV29-1 and TRBJ2-5, with no clear D. The CDR3 has 9 residues. Germline loops: CDR1 SQVTM, CDR2 ANQGSEA. Trimming shortened V by 8 bases and J by 3 bases, and 4 bases separated the two germline ends. CDR3 residues: CSTEETQYF. As DNA, the CDR3 is TGCAGCACGGAAGAGACCCAGTACTTC.

This clonotype has a single count. The chain couples TRBV4-1 to TRBJ2-1; maybe TRBD2 (6 bases). This CDR3 spans 16 amino acids. The germline V and J ends were trimmed by 0 bases and 7 bases, with 16 bases remaining between them. Germline V CDR1 and CDR2: MGHRA, YSYEKL. The CDR3 protein is CASSQERGLSRNEQFF. The CDR3 coding sequence is TGCGCCAGCAGCCAAGAGCGGGGACTCTCTCGGAATGAGCAGTTCTTC.

This clonotype occurred many times. The rearrangement links TRBV9 to TRBJ2-3; 11 bases match TRBD1. There are 15 residues in the CDR3. Germline assignment: CDR1 SGDLS and CDR2 YYNGEE. V was clipped by 0 bases and J by 4 bases; unmatched bases: 1. CDR3 loop: CASSVAGQGADTQYF. DNA of the CDR3: TGTGCCAGCAGCGTAGCGGGACAGGGGGCAGATACGCAGTATTTT.